A single sample gave rise to the 27 T cell receptor beta chains below, sequenced in a study of T cell changes during pregnancy in multiple sclerosis (dated by TCRdb to between 2017 and 2020). The method was the immunoSEQ multiplex PCR assay. The table comes from immuneACCESS by way of TCRdb, which keeps in-frame sequences with V and J called. Part of the clones is missing from these tables; in studies checked, under half for an unresolved V gene and the rest for unknown reasons. This sample has around 97,000 clones in its table, and around 94% of those were observed once. About 0.88% of the sample goes to the ten largest clones. Sample: peripheral blood, taken after pregnancy. The receptors come from a female donor with multiple sclerosis, enrolled in a pregnancy study.

The chain employs TRBV7-2 and TRBJ2-3; 8 bases line up with TRBD2. V was clipped by 4 bases and J by 2 bases; unmatched bases: 11. This CDR3 contains 17 residues. The germline V gene encodes CDR1 SGHTA and CDR2 FQGNSA. The CDR3 spells CASSSNGVAGYTDTQYF. The CDR3 nucleotides read TGTGCCAGCAGCTCCAATGGGGTAGCGGGGTACACAGATACGCAGTATTTT. Drawing the rest from reference TRBV7-2 and TRBJ2-3, the complete variable domain is GAGVSQSPSNKVTEKGKDVELRCDPISGHTALYWYRQSLGQGLEFLIYFQGNSAPDKSGLPSDRFSAERTGGSVSTLTIQRTQQEDSAVYLCASSSNGVAGYTDTQYFGPGTRLTVL.

V gene TRBV28 combines with J gene TRBJ2-1, with a weak D call TRBD2 (6 bases). This CDR3 is built from 14 residues. Germline V gene lookup returns CDR1 MDHEN and CDR2 SYDVKM. Trimming stripped 7 bases from V and 3 bases from J, with 13 bases between. CDR3: CASNAGLLYNEQFF. In DNA form, the CDR3 reads TGTGCCAGCAACGCGGGGCTACTCTACAATGAGCAGTTCTTC.

The chain is built from TRBV19 and TRBJ1-5; D remains ambiguous. V was pared by 9 bases and J by 2 bases, with 11 bases between. This CDR3 has 13 amino acids. Germline V gene data show CDR1 as LNHDA and CDR2 as SQIVND (reference sequence). This CDR3 is CASCSSGNQPQHF. CDR3 nucleotides: TGTGCCAGCTGTAGTAGTGGCAATCAGCCCCAGCATTTT.

The V gene is TRBV7-2, the J gene TRBJ2-7; D remains unclear. CDR1 is SGHTA, CDR2 FQGNSA, per germline. With 6 bases removed from V and 2 bases from J, the gap between germline ends came to 5 bases. The CDR3 is 11 amino acids. CDR3 in amino acids: CASSFTYEQYF. The CDR3 nucleotides read TGTGCCAGCAGTTTTACCTACGAGCAGTACTTC. The full variable domain, completed using reference TRBV7-2 and TRBJ2-7, is GAGVSQSPSNKVTEKGKDVELRCDPISGHTALYWYRQSLGQGLEFLIYFQGNSAPDKSGLPSDRFSAERTGGSVSTLTIQRTQQEDSAVYLCASSFTYEQYFGPGTRLTVT.

This clone has at least ten counts. This CDR3 reads CASSLKRTSGKSYEQYF. CDR3 nucleotide sequence: TGTGCCAGCAGTTTAAAGCGGACTAGCGGGAAATCCTACGAGCAGTACTTC. This chain uses TRBV27 with TRBJ2-7; 12 bases fit TRBD2. The CDR3 spans 17 residues. Germline V lookup: CDR1 MNHEY, CDR2 SMNVEV (reference sequence). V gave up 2 bases and J gave up 1 base; unmatched junction bases: 6.

This rearrangement joins TRBV27 to TRBJ2-2, with D possibly matching TRBD2 (6 bases). The CDR3 is made up of 15 amino acids. Germline V gene data show CDR1 as MNHEY and CDR2 as SMNVEV (reference sequence). The V end lost 1 base, the J end lost 5 bases, and 11 bases lay between the germline ends. CDR3 nucleotide sequence: TGTGCCAGCAGTTTATGGCTGGGGGGTACCGGGGAGCTGTTTTTT. This encodes CASSLWLGGTGELFF.

J is TRBJ1-6 and V is TRBV4-1; 9 bases align to TRBD1. The germline CDR1 and CDR2 sequences are MGHRA and YSYEKL. V was clipped by 0 bases and J by 5 bases; unmatched bases: 8. The CDR3 spans 18 residues. In DNA, the CDR3 is TGCGCCAGCAGCCAAGATCGGGGAGGGACAGGGAATAATTCACCCCTCCACTTT. It yields the protein CASSQDRGGTGNNSPLHF.

J is TRBJ2-1 and V is TRBV2, with TRBD2 matching over 9 bases. Trimming removed 7 bases from V and 12 bases from J; junction bases left unmatched: 10. The CDR3 contains 13 residues. Looked up from germline, CDR1 is SNHLY and CDR2 is FYNNEI. The CDR3 is CASNLAGLNRQFF. For the CDR3, the DNA is TGTGCCAGCAATCTAGCGGGGCTAAATAGGCAGTTCTTC.

This clone showed up just once. V gene TRBV29-1 combines with J gene TRBJ1-1, with 7 positions matching TRBD1. CDR3 length: 13 amino acids. Germline values: CDR1 SQVTM, CDR2 ANQGSEA. With V trimmed by 6 bases and J by 0 bases, 4 bases remained unmatched. CDR3: CSVRDRLNTEAFF. CDR3 coding DNA: TGCAGCGTCCGGGACAGATTGAACACTGAAGCTTTCTTT.

This chain joins TRBV29-1 and TRBJ2-5; 13 bases align to TRBD2. Per germline, CDR1 SQVTM and CDR2 ANQGSEA. With V trimmed by 4 bases and J by 6 bases, 2 bases remained unmatched. This CDR3 contains 13 residues. This CDR3 is CSVGLAGGKTQYF. The CDR3 DNA reads as TGCAGCGTTGGACTAGCGGGAGGAAAGACCCAGTACTTC.

The rearrangement uses TRBV4-2 and TRBJ2-2, with TRBD2 identical over 7 bases. The J segment lost 1 base and the V segment lost 1 base, leaving 3 bases of the junction unmatched. There are 16 residues in the CDR3. Germline-derived CDR1 and CDR2 are LGHNA and YNFKEQ. The CDR3 region is CASSQVSGGNTGELFF. The CDR3 DNA reads TGTGCCAGCAGCCAAGTATCGGGAGGGAACACCGGGGAGCTGTTTTTT.

The chain uses TRBV4-1 and TRBJ2-1; D is ambiguous. The CDR3 spans 12 residues. CDR1 and CDR2 (germline): MGHRA, YSYEKL. Trimming removed 3 bases from V and 8 bases from J, with 8 bases in between. This CDR3 is CASSHESDEQFF. The DNA for the CDR3 is TGCGCCAGCAGCCATGAGAGCGATGAGCAGTTCTTC.

The chain joins TRBV2 to TRBJ2-3; TRBD2 agrees at 8 bases. Per germline, CDR1 SNHLY and CDR2 FYNNEI. This CDR3 is built from 15 residues. The J segment lost 7 bases and the V segment lost 2 bases, leaving 8 bases of the junction unmatched. The CDR3 nucleotides read TGTGCCAGCAGTGAAACCTCGGGGGGGTTGTATACGCAGTATTTT. Its protein product is CASSETSGGLYTQYF.

The chain carries TRBV4-1 and TRBJ1-1; 9 nucleotides match TRBD1. Germline V gene sequence: CDR1 MGHRA, CDR2 YSYEKL. The junction had 8 bases not matched to a gene; V was cut back by 3 bases and J by 0 bases. The CDR3 length is 17 residues. CDR3 sequence (DNA): TGCGCCAGCAGCCAGATACCGGGACAGGGTTTGAACACTGAAGCTTTCTTT. Encoded protein: CASSQIPGQGLNTEAFF.

The CDR3 is CASSLSAGGIYNEQFF. As DNA, the CDR3 is TGTGCCAGCAGTTTATCGGCGGGAGGGATCTACAATGAGCAGTTCTTC. V and J are TRBV27 and TRBJ2-1, with 9 bases fitting TRBD2. Unmatched junction bases numbered 3, after V lost 0 bases and J lost 3 bases. Germline loops: CDR1 MNHEY, CDR2 SMNVEV (reference sequence). The CDR3 extends over 16 amino acids.

This chain connects TRBV6-5 to TRBJ2-7; TRBD1 matches 8 bases. Germline V gene sequence: CDR1 MNHEY, CDR2 SVGAGI. The ends lost 1 base at V and 3 bases at J; junction bases unmatched: 2. The CDR3 has 14 amino acids. CDR3 coding DNA: TGTGCCAGCAGTTACTTGGGACAGGACTACGAGCAGTACTTC. Translated: CASSYLGQDYEQYF.

The chain carries TRBV18 and TRBJ1-5; possibly TRBD1 for D (6 bases). This CDR3 has 14 residues. From germline, CDR1 is KGHSH and CDR2 LQKENI. V was clipped by 2 bases and J by 5 bases, with 10 bases between them. Written as DNA, the CDR3 is TGTGCCAGCTCACCAATACAGGGCGATCAGCCCCAGCATTTT. It encodes CASSPIQGDQPQHF. The full variable domain, its missing parts supplied by reference TRBV18 and TRBJ1-5, is NAGVMQNPRHLVRRRGQEARLRCSPMKGHSHVYWYRQLPEEGLKFMVYLQKENIIDESGMPKERFSAEFPKEGPSILRIQQVVRGDSAAYFCASSPIQGDQPQHFGDGTRLSIL.

The chain has TRBV6-6 and TRBJ1-5; D is perhaps TRBD1 (5 bases). V was shortened by 8 bases and J by 0 bases, with 11 bases between the two germline ends. The CDR3 is made up of 14 amino acids. The V gene's germline CDR1 is MNHNY and CDR2 SVGAGI (reference sequence). The CDR3 nucleotides read TGTGCCAGCGCTCAGGGATATAGCAATCAGCCCCAGCATTTT. Amino acid sequence: CASAQGYSNQPQHF.

The chain has TRBV19 and TRBJ2-2, with D possibly TRBD2 on 6 matching bases. Looked up from germline, CDR1 is LNHDA and CDR2 is SQIVND (reference sequence). Trimming removed 7 bases at V and 6 bases at J, with 12 bases between. CDR3 length: 13 amino acids. CDR3 residues: CASIGGRAGELFF. CDR3 nucleotide sequence: TGTGCCAGTATTGGAGGGCGGGCCGGGGAGCTGTTTTTT.

This chain links TRBV27 with TRBJ1-2, with a tentative D call TRBD1 (6 bases). Trimming removed 7 bases at V and 0 bases at J, with 12 bases between. The CDR3 is 14 residues long. From germline, CDR1 is MNHEY and CDR2 SMNVEV (reference sequence). This CDR3 reads CASKARGSNYGYTF. The CDR3, as DNA: TGTGCCAGCAAGGCGAGGGGGTCTAACTATGGCTACACCTTC.

The CDR3 DNA follows: TGTGCCAGCAGCTTGGGAGGGAGCTCCTACGAGCAGTACTTC. Amino acid sequence: CASSLGGSSYEQYF. The chain couples TRBV11-3 to TRBJ2-7; TRBD2 matches 7 bases. The CDR3 runs to 14 residues. CDR1 SGHNT and CDR2 YENEEA come from the germline V gene. The J segment lost 0 bases and the V segment lost 3 bases, leaving 2 bases of the junction unmatched.

The table lists this clone with a count of one. The gene calls are TRBV5-4 and TRBJ2-5; 11 bases fit TRBD1. Per the germline V gene, CDR1 is SGHNT and CDR2 is YYREEE (reference sequence). The CDR3 length is 15 residues. Trimming cost V 0 bases and J 5 bases; bases outside gene matches: 3. CDR3 loop: CASSLGDRGSETQYF. The CDR3 DNA reads TGTGCCAGCAGCTTGGGGGACAGGGGGTCGGAGACCCAGTACTTC.

The chain carries TRBV5-1 and TRBJ2-1, with 8 bases lining up with TRBD2. Looked up from germline, CDR1 is SGHRS and CDR2 is YFSETQ. The ends lost 1 base at V and 8 bases at J; junction bases unmatched: 11. This CDR3 region has 16 residues. This chain's CDR3 is CASSLFSGKTLDEQFF. The CDR3 bases are TGCGCCAGCAGCTTGTTTAGCGGGAAAACGCTGGATGAGCAGTTCTTC.

This clone turned up a few times. The chain links TRBV6-4 to TRBJ2-3, with TRBD1 as a possible D gene (6 bases). The length of the CDR3 is 13 residues. V was pared by 5 bases and J by 3 bases, with 9 bases between. Germline loops: CDR1 MRHNA, CDR2 SNTAGT. The CDR3 sequence is CASSSTGTDTQYF. CDR3 DNA: TGTGCCAGCAGTTCCACAGGGACAGATACGCAGTATTTT.

V and J are TRBV5-4 and TRBJ2-2, with D possibly matching TRBD1 (5 bases). The germline CDR1 and CDR2 sequences are SGHNT and YYREEE (reference sequence). V lost 4 bases and J 3 bases, leaving 7 bases between the germline ends. The CDR3 length is 13 residues. This CDR3 reads CASSPRDTGELFF. CDR3 in DNA: TGTGCCAGCAGCCCCAGGGACACCGGGGAGCTGTTTTTT.

The V gene is TRBV29-1, the J gene TRBJ1-2; 8 positions match TRBD1. The germline gives CDR1 SQVTM, CDR2 ANQGSEA. This CDR3 is built from 14 residues. Trimming took 3 bases from V and 3 from J; bases not matched to a gene: 6. Written as DNA, the CDR3 is TGCAGCGTTGAGGGACAGGCGATCGACTATGGCTACACCTTC. Its translation: CSVEGQAIDYGYTF. Full variable domain (remainder filled in from reference TRBV29-1 and TRBJ1-2): SAVISQKPSRDICQRGTSLTIQCQVDSQVTMMFWYRQQPGQSLTLIATANQGSEATYESGFVIDKFPISRPNLTFSTLTVSNMSPEDSSIYLCSVEGQAIDYGYTFGSGTRLTVV.

The chain links TRBV7-6 to TRBJ2-1; TRBD2 matches 10 bases. The CDR3 extends over 17 amino acids. Germline assignment: CDR1 SGHVS and CDR2 FNYEAQ. The V and J ends lost 5 bases and 0 bases, in that order; junction bases with no gene match: 7. CDR3 sequence (DNA): TGTGCCAGCAGCGCCGGAACTAGCGGGGCCTCCTACAATGAGCAGTTCTTC. This encodes CASSAGTSGASYNEQFF.